The rows below give T cell receptor beta chains drawn from one sample of a study of Ad26.COV2.S vaccination and SARS-CoV-2 variants. Using immunoSEQ multiplex PCR, the repertoire was profiled, and TCRdb retains in-frame clones only, with some absent. The table records about 350,000 clones, approximately 81% of them present only once. Here the sequenced sample was peripheral blood, taken in a trial of Ad26.COV2.S vaccine versus placebo. The receptor source for this set is a person between 18 and 65 years old who received the Ad26.COV2.S COVID-19 vaccine or a placebo. The CDR3 runs from the conserved cysteine through the conserved F or W. The D gene is left open where the match is weak. Clone size is not always given. Where it is, it says once, few, many or a class for expanded clones.

>TRBJ2-2|TRBV6-2/TRBV6-3|15|NA|NA
CASSYLREHTGELFF
TGTGCCAGCAGTTACCTCCGGGAACACACCGGGGAGCTGTTTTTT
>TRBJ2-3|TRBV28|15|NA|NA
CASSAQGIYTDTQYF
TGTGCCAGCAGCGCACAGGGCATCTACACAGATACGCAGTATTTT
>TRBJ2-3|TRBV19|15|NA|TRBD2
CASSVSGGSTDTQYF
TGTGCCAGTAGTGTCAGCGGGGGTAGCACAGATACGCAGTATTTT
>TRBJ1-2|TRBV6-4|16|NA|NA
CASSASFSRTNYGYTF
TGTGCCAGCAGTGCTTCTTTCAGCCGAACTAACTATGGCTACACCTTC
>TRBJ1-5|TRBV2|13|NA|NA
CASSENRYQPQHF
TGTGCCAGCAGTGAAAACAGGTATCAGCCCCAGCATTTT
>TRBJ2-7|TRBV14|14|NA|TRBD2
CASSRGLAPYEQYF
TGTGCCAGCAGCCGAGGACTAGCCCCCTACGAGCAGTACTTC
>TRBJ1-5|TRBV5-1|15|NA|NA
CASSLSGVNNQPQHF
TGCGCCAGCAGCTTGTCAGGGGTCAACAATCAGCCCCAGCATTTT
>TRBJ2-7|TRBV6-1|13|NA|NA
CASSSTGAGEQYF
TGTGCCAGCAGTTCAACAGGGGCGGGGGAGCAGTACTTC
>TRBJ2-3|TRBV9|20|NA|NA
CASSVDAGGNPAGYTDTQYF
TGTGCCAGCAGCGTAGATGCAGGGGGGAATCCAGCGGGCTACACAGATACGCAGTATTTT
>TRBJ1-2|TRBV28|14|many|NA
CAASRPGSFDGYTF
TGTGCCGCCTCCCGCCCGGGGTCTTTCGATGGCTACACCTTC
>TRBJ1-5|TRBV19|15|NA|NA
CASSIDESSNQPQHF
TGTGCCAGTAGTATAGACGAGAGTAGCAATCAGCCCCAGCATTTT
>TRBJ1-3|TRBV6-1|15|NA|TRBD1
CASREGQGTWNTIYF
TGTGCCAGCAGAGAAGGACAGGGAACGTGGAACACCATATATTTT
>TRBJ2-5|TRBV27|15|many|NA
CASSLRRQGGETQYF
TGTGCCAGCAGTTTGCGGCGACAGGGAGGGGAGACCCAGTACTTC
>TRBJ1-3|TRBV11-2|14|NA|TRBD1
CASSSTGAGNTIYF
TGTGCCAGCAGCTCAACAGGGGCAGGAAACACCATATATTTT
>TRBJ1-4|TRBV12-3/TRBV12-4|12|NA|TRBD1
CASRPTGGELFF
TGTGCCAGCAGGCCAACAGGGGGTGAACTGTTTTTT
>TRBJ1-1|TRBV18|15|NA|NA
CASSTRQNRDTEAFF
TGTGCCAGCTCAACCAGACAGAACCGCGACACTGAAGCTTTCTTT
>TRBJ2-5|TRBV7-9|18|NA|TRBD2
CASSLGPSSGGYQETQYF
TGTGCCAGCAGCTTAGGCCCATCTAGCGGGGGATACCAAGAGACCCAGTACTTC
>TRBJ1-5|TRBV3-1/TRBV3-2|13|NA|NA
CASSQGGGQPQHF
TGTGCCAGCAGCCAAGGGGGAGGTCAGCCCCAGCATTTT